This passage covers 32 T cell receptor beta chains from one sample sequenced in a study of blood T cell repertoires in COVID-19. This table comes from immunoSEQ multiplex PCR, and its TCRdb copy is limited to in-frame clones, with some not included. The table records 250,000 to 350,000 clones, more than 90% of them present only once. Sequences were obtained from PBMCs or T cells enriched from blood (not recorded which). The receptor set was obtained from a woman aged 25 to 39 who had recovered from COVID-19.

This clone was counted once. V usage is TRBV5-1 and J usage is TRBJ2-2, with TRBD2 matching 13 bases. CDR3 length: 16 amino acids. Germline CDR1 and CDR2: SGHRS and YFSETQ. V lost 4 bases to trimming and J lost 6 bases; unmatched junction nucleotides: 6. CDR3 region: CASSVGLAGVPGELFF. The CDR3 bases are TGCGCCAGCAGCGTAGGACTAGCGGGAGTCCCCGGGGAGCTGTTTTTT.

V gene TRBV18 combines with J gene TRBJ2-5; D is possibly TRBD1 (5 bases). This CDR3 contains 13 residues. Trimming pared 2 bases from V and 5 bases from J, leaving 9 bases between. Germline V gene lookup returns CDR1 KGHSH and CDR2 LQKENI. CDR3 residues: CASSPGARETQYF. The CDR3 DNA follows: TGTGCCAGCTCACCAGGGGCGCGGGAGACCCAGTACTTC.

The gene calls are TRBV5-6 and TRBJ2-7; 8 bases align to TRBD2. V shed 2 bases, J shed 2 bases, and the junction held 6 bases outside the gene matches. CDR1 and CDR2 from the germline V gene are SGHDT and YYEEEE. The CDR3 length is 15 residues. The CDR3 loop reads CASSLRLARPYEQYF. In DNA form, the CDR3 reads TGTGCCAGCAGCTTACGACTAGCGCGGCCCTACGAGCAGTACTTC. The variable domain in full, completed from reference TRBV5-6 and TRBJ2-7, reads DAGVTQSPTHLIKTRGQQVTLRCSPKSGHDTVSWYQQALGQGPQFIFQYYEEEERQRGNFPDRFSGHQFPNYSSELNVNALLLGDSALYLCASSLRLARPYEQYFGPGTRLTVT.

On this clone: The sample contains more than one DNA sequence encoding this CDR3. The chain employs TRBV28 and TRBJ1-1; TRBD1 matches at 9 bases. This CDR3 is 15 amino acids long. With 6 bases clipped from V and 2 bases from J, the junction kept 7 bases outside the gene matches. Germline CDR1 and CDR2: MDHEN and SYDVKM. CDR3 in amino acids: CASSPPGQGNTEAFF. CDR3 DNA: TGTGCCAGCAGCCCTCCGGGACAGGGTAACACTGAAGCTTTCTTT.

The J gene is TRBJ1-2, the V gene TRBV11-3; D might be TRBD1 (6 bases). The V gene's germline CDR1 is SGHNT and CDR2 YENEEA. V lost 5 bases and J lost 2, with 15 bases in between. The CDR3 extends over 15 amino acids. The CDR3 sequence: CASSPGGQGNYGYTF. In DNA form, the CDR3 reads TGTGCCAGCAGCCCGGGGGGGCAGGGGAACTATGGCTACACCTTC.

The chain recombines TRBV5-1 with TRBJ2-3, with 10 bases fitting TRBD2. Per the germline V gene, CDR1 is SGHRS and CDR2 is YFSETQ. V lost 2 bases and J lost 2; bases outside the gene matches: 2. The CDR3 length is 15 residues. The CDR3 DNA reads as TGCGCCAGCAGCTTTCTAGCGGGGGACACAGATACGCAGTATTTT. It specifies CASSFLAGDTDTQYF. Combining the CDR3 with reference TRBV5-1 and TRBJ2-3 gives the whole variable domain KAGVTQTPRYLIKTRGQQVTLSCSPISGHRSVSWYQQTPGQGLQFLFEYFSETQRNKGNFPGRFSGRQFSNSRSEMNVSTLELGDSALYLCASSFLAGDTDTQYFGPGTRLTVL.

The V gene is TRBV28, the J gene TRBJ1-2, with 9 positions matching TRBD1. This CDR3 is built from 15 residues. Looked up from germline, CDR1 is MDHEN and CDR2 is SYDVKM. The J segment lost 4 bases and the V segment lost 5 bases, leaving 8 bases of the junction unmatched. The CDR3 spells CASSPTGQGIYGYTF. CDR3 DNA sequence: TGTGCCAGCAGTCCCACCGGACAGGGGATCTATGGCTACACCTTC.

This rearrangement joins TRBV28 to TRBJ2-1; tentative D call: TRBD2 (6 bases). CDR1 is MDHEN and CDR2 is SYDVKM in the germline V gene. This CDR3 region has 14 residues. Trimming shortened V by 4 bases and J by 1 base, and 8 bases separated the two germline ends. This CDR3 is CASSSRGSYNEQFF. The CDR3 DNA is TGTGCCAGCAGTTCCCGGGGGTCCTACAATGAGCAGTTCTTC.

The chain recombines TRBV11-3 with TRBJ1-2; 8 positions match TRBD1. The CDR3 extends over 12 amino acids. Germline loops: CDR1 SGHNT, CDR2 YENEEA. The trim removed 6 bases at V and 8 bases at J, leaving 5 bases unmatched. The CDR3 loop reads CASSSDRAGYTF. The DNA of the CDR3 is TGTGCCAGCAGTTCGGACAGGGCCGGCTACACCTTC.

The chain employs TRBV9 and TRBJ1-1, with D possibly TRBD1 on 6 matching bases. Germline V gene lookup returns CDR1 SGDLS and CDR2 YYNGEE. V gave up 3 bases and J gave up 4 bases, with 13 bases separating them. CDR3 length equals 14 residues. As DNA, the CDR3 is TGTGCCAGCAGCGCCCAGGGAGGGGGCACTGAAGCTTTCTTT. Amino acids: CASSAQGGGTEAFF.

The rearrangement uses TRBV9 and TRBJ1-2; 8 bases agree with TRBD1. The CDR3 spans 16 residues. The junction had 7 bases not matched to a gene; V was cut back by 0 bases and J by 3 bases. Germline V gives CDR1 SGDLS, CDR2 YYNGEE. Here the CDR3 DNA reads TGTGCCAGCAGCGTAGTAGGACAGGGTGTTGACTATGGCTACACCTTC. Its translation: CASSVVGQGVDYGYTF.

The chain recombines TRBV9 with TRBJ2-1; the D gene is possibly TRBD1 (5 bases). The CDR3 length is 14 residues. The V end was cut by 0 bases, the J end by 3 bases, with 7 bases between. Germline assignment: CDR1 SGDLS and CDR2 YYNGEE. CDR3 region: CASSVEGNYNEQFF. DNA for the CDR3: TGTGCCAGCAGCGTAGAGGGGAACTACAATGAGCAGTTCTTC. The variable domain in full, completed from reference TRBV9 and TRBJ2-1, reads DSGVTQTPKHLITATGQRVTLRCSPRSGDLSVYWYQQSLDQGLQFLIQYYNGEERAKGNILERFSAQQFPDLHSELNLSSLELGDSALYFCASSVEGNYNEQFFGPGTRLTVL.

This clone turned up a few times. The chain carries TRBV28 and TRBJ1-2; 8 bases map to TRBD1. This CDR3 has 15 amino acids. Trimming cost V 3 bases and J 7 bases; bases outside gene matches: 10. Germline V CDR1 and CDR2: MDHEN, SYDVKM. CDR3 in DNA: TGTGCCAGCAGTTTCACGGTTGACAGGGGTCCTGGCTACACCTTC. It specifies CASSFTVDRGPGYTF.

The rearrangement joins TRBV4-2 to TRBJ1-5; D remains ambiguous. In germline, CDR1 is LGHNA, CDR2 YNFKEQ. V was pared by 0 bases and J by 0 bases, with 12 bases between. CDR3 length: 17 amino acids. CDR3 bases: TGTGCCAGCAGCCAAGACATCGGGGATCCTAGCAATCAGCCCCAGCATTTT. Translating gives CASSQDIGDPSNQPQHF.

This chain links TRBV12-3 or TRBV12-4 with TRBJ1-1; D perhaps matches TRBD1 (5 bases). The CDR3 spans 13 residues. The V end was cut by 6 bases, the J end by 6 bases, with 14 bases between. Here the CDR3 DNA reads TGTGCCAGCAGGTCCGGCAGGGTTTCTGAAGCTTTCTTT. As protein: CASRSGRVSEAFF.

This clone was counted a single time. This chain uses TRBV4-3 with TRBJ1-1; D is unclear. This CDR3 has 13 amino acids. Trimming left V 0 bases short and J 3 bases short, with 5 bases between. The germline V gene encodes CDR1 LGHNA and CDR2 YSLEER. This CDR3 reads CASSQEADTEAFF. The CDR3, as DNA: TGCGCCAGCAGCCAAGAAGCGGACACTGAAGCTTTCTTT.

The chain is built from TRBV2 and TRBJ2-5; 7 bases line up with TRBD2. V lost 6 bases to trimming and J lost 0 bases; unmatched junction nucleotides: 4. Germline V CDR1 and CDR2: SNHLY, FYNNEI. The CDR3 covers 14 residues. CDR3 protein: CASRAGTNQETQYF. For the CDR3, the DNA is TGTGCCAGCAGAGCCGGGACTAACCAAGAGACCCAGTACTTC. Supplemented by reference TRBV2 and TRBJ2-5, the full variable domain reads EPEVTQTPSHQVTQMGQEVILRCVPISNHLYFYWYRQILGQKVEFLVSFYNNEISEKSEIFDDQFSVERPDGSNFTLKIRSTKLEDSAMYFCASRAGTNQETQYFGPGTRLLVL.

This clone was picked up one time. The CDR3 here is CATSQQGSYGYTF. CDR3 nucleotide sequence: TGTGCCACCAGTCAACAGGGTAGCTATGGCTACACCTTC. The chain carries TRBV24-1 and TRBJ1-2; D perhaps matches TRBD1 (6 bases). Trimming removed 6 bases at V and 4 bases at J, with 11 bases between. Germline V lookup: CDR1 KGHDR, CDR2 SFDVKD. The CDR3 has 13 residues.

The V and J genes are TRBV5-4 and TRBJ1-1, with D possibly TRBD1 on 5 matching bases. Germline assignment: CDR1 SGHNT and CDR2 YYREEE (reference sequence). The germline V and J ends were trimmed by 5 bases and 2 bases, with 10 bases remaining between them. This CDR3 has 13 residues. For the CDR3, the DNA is TGTGCCAGCAGGTTACAGGTAAACACTGAAGCTTTCTTT. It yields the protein CASRLQVNTEAFF.

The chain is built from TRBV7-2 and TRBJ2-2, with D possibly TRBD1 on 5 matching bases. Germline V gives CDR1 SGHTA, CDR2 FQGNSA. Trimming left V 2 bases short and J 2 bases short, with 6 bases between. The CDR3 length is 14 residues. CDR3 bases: TGTGCCAGCAGCTTACAGGGAAACACCGGGGAGCTGTTTTTT. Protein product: CASSLQGNTGELFF.

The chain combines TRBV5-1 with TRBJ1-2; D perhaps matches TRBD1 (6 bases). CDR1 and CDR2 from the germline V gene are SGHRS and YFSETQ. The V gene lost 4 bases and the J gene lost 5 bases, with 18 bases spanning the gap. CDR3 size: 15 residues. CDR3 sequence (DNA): TGCGCCAGCAGCCCAAATACAGGGCCGCAGTATGGCTACACCTTC. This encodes CASSPNTGPQYGYTF.

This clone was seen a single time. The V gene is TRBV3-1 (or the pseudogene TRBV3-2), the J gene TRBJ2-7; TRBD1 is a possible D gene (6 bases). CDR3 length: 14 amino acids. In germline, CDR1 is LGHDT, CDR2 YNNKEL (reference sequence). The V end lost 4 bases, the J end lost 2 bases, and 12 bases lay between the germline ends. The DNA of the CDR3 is TGTGCCAGCAGCCCCACCGGGACAACCTACGAGCAGTACTTC. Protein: CASSPTGTTYEQYF.

In nucleotides, the CDR3 is TGTGCCAGCAGTTCATCGGGGTCCTCTGGAAACACCATATATTTT. This encodes CASSSSGSSGNTIYF. V gene TRBV28 combines with J gene TRBJ1-3; no reliable D call. This CDR3 spans 15 amino acids. V was trimmed by 4 bases and J by 0 bases, leaving 10 bases between them. CDR1 MDHEN and CDR2 SYDVKM come from the germline V gene. Full variable domain (remainder filled in from reference TRBV28 and TRBJ1-3): DVKVTQSSRYLVKRTGEKVFLECVQDMDHENMFWYRQDPGLGLRLIYFSYDVKMKEKGDIPEGYSVSREKKERFSLILESASTNQTSMYLCASSSSGSSGNTIYFGEGSWLTVV.

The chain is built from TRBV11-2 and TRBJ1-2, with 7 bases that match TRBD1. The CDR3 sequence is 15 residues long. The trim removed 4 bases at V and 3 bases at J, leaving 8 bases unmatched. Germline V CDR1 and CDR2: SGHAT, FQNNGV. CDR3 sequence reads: CASSSPGGVDYGYTF. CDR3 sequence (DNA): TGTGCCAGCAGCTCCCCAGGGGGAGTAGACTATGGCTACACCTTC.

The DNA for the CDR3 is TGTGCCAGCAGTACGACAGGGAACTACGAGCAGTACTTC. Residues: CASSTTGNYEQYF. This chain joins TRBV27 and TRBJ2-7; the match to TRBD1 covers 7 bases. The CDR3 totals 13 residues. Looked up from germline, CDR1 is MNHEY and CDR2 is SMNVEV (reference sequence). V shed 5 bases, J shed 3 bases, and the junction held 4 bases outside the gene matches.

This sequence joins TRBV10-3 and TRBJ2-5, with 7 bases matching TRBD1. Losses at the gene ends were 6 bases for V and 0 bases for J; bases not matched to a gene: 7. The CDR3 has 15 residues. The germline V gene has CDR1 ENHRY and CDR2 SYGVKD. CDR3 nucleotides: TGTGCCATCAGGGGGGACAGCCGTGACCAAGAGACCCAGTACTTC. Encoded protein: CAIRGDSRDQETQYF.

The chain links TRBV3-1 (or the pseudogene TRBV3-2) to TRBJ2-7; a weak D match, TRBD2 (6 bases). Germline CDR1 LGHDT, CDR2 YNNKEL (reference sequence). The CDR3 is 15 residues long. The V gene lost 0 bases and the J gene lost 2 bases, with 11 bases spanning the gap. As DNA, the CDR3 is TGTGCCAGCAGCCAAGAATGGGGGGAGGCCTACGAGCAGTACTTC. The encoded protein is CASSQEWGEAYEQYF.

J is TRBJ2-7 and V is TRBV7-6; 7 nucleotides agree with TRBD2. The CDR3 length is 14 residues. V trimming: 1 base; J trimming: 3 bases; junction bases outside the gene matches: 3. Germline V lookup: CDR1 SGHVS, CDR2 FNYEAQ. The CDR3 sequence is CASSLGGGGYEQYF. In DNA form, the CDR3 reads TGTGCCAGCAGCTTAGGCGGGGGAGGCTACGAGCAGTACTTC.

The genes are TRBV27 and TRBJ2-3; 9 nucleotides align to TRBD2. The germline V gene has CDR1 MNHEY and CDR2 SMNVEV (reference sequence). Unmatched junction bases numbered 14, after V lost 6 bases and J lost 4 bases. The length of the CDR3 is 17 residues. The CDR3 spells CASRPPWGGGGADTQYF. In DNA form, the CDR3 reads TGTGCCAGCAGACCCCCCTGGGGCGGCGGGGGGGCAGATACGCAGTATTTT.

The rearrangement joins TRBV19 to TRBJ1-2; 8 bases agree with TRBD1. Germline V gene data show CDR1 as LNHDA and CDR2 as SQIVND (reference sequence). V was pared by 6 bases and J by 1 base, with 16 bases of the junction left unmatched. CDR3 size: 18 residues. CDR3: CASSQTSGTGLFNYGYTF. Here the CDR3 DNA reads TGTGCCAGTAGCCAAACCTCCGGGACAGGACTTTTTAACTATGGCTACACCTTC.

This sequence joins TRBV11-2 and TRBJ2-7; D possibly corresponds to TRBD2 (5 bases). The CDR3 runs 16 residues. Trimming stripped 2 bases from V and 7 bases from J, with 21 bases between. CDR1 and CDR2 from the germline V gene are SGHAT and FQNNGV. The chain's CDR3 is CASSLPAFGVSSEQYF. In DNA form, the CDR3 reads TGTGCCAGCAGCTTACCTGCCTTCGGGGTATCTAGTGAGCAGTACTTC.

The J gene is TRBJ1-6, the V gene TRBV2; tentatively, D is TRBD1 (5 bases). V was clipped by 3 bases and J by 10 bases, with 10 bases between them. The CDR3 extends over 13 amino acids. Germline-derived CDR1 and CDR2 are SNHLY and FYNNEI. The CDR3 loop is CASSDRDWSPLHF. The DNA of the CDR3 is TGTGCCAGCAGTGACAGGGATTGGTCACCCCTCCACTTT.